These T cell receptor beta chains were read from a single sample in a study of cytomegalovirus exposure and HLA in healthy donors. The data were produced by immunoSEQ multiplex PCR, yet TCRdb's version contains in-frame clones alone and is incomplete. The data hold 100,000 to 150,000 clones, with over 65% observed a single time. The sample comprised PBMCs. The source is a woman in her forties or fifties in good health and CMV-seropositive. CDR3s include the opening cysteine and the closing phenylalanine or tryptophan. The D gene is left open where the match is weak. Expanded clones get a size class; other rows say once, few or many, or leave the size out.

TRBV29-1	.	.	TRBJ1-1	TGCAGCGTTGCCCAAAGTGGGGGGAGATACACTGAAGCTTTCTTT	CSVAQSGGRYTEAFF
TRBV5-1	.	.	TRBJ1-1	TGCGCCAGCAGCTTAGACCCCGGCGGCTCTGAAGCTTTCTTT	CASSLDPGGSEAFF
TRBV10-3	TRBD1	.	TRBJ1-2	TGTGCCACGAACAGGGGGGTTGGCTATGGCTACACCTTC	CATNRGVGYGYTF
TRBV5-4	.	.	TRBJ2-2	TGTGCCAGCAAAGACATGAACACCGGGGAGCTGTTTTTT	CASKDMNTGELFF
TRBV6-1	.	.	TRBJ2-2	TGTGCCAGCAGTGAAGCTGGCAGCAGGCCCGGGGAGCTGTTTTTT	CASSEAGSRPGELFF
TRBV12-5	.	once	TRBJ2-1	TGTGCTAGTGGTACAGGGCCCGGAGCTCAGTTCTTC	CASGTGPGAQFF
TRBV6-5	TRBD1	.	TRBJ1-2	TGTGCCAGCAGAAACAGGGGATTAAACTATGGCTACACCTTC	CASRNRGLNYGYTF
TRBV6-5	TRBD2	few	TRBJ2-7	TGTGCCAGCAGTCAAAACGCGGGAGGGACGGGCGAGCAGTACTTC	CASSQNAGGTGEQYF
TRBV7-8	TRBD2	.	TRBJ2-7	TGTGCCAGCAGCCCCCTCAGGGGACTAGCGGGGGGGGGCTACGAGCAGTACTTC	CASSPLRGLAGGGYEQYF
TRBV18	.	.	TRBJ1-1	TGTGCCAGCTCTCCCCCCTGGAACACTGAAGCTTTCTTT	CASSPPWNTEAFF
TRBV18	.	.	TRBJ2-1	TGTGCCAGCTCACCACTAGGGAGCTCCTACAATGAGCAGTTCTTC	CASSPLGSSYNEQFF
TRBV29-1	.	.	TRBJ2-7	TGCAGCGCCTGCGGGGACAGTTCCTACGAGCAGTACTTC	CSACGDSSYEQYF
TRBV6-5	TRBD1	.	TRBJ1-1	TGTGCCAGCAGTCCTGACAGGGCGAACACTGAAGCTTTCTTT	CASSPDRANTEAFF
TRBV5-8	.	once	TRBJ2-5	TGTGCCAGCAGCTTGGTCGGGGGAGAGACCCAGTACTTC	CASSLVGGETQYF
TRBV30	TRBD1	.	TRBJ2-7	TGTGCCTGGGGCCCGGGGACAGGTGGCTACGAGCAGTACTTC	CAWGPGTGGYEQYF
TRBV13	TRBD2	.	TRBJ2-7	TGTGCCAGCAGCTTGCGGGGGGGCGATTCCGAGCAGTACTTC	CASSLRGGDSEQYF
TRBV19	.	.	TRBJ1-2	TGTGCCAGTAGTCAACAGGCGAATGGCTACACCTTC	CASSQQANGYTF
TRBV19	.	once	TRBJ1-2	TGTGCCAGTAGTATAACCAGGGGTTTAAATGGCTACACCTTC	CASSITRGLNGYTF
TRBV7-2	.	.	TRBJ1-1	TGTGCCAGCAGCCGAGAATATGGCGGAGCTTTCTTT	CASSREYGGAFF
TRBV7-9	TRBD2	once	TRBJ2-3	TGTGCCAGCAGCTCTCTAGCGGGGGGGCGAGATACGCAGTATTTT	CASSSLAGGRDTQYF
TRBV7-2	TRBD1	.	TRBJ2-3	TGTGCCAGCAGCCCCACTGGGACAGGGCGCACAGATACGCAGTATTTT	CASSPTGTGRTDTQYF
TRBV14	TRBD1	once	TRBJ2-5	TGTGCCAGCAGCCTCCGACAGGGCCGAGAGACCCAGTACTTC	CASSLRQGRETQYF
TRBV5-1	TRBD2	.	TRBJ2-2	TGCGCCAGCAGCAAAATAGCGGGAGAGTACACCGGGGAGCTGTTTTTT	CASSKIAGEYTGELFF
TRBV7-9	.	few	TRBJ1-4	TGTGCCAGCAGCTTAAGTGCAGGGGCAGGGGAAAAACTGTTTTTT	CASSLSAGAGEKLFF
TRBV6-5	.	.	TRBJ1-2	TGTGCCAGCAGTTATAGTCAGGGCAACTATGGCTACACCTTC	CASSYSQGNYGYTF
TRBV9	TRBD1	.	TRBJ2-7	TGTGCCAGCAGCCGCGGACAGGGGTCATCCGAGCAGTACTTC	CASSRGQGSSEQYF
TRBV29-1	.	.	TRBJ1-5	TGCAGCGTTGAACAGGGCCCGAATCAGCCCCAGCATTTT	CSVEQGPNQPQHF
TRBV27	TRBD2	.	TRBJ2-1	TGTGCCAGCAGTAGATCTAGCGGGAAGTCCTACAATGAGCAGTTCTTC	CASSRSSGKSYNEQFF
TRBV11-2	TRBD2	.	TRBJ2-1	TGTGCCAGCAGCTCGAGACTAGCGGGATCCAATGAGCAGTTCTTC	CASSSRLAGSNEQFF
TRBV2	.	.	TRBJ1-1	TGTGCCAGCAGTGTTATTCCTGAAGCTTTCTTT	CASSVIPEAFF
TRBV19	.	.	TRBJ2-5	TGTGCCAGTAGTACACTCGACAAGGACCAAGAGACCCAGTACTTC	CASSTLDKDQETQYF
TRBV7-2	.	.	TRBJ1-3	TGTGCCAGCAGCTTAGGACAGTCCGGAAACACCATATATTTT	CASSLGQSGNTIYF
TRBV30	TRBD1	.	TRBJ1-2	TGTGCCTGGAGTAAGGGGACAGGGGGATTTGGCTATGGCTACACCTTC	CAWSKGTGGFGYGYTF
TRBV2	TRBD1	.	TRBJ1-2	TGTGCCAGCAGTGAAACAGGACAGGGGTATGGCTACACCTTC	CASSETGQGYGYTF
TRBV10-3	TRBD2	.	TRBJ2-1	TGTGCCATCAGTGAGTCAAGCGGGGGGGCCGTTAATGAGCAGTTCTTC	CAISESSGGAVNEQFF
TRBV4-2	.	.	TRBJ1-5	TGTGCCAGCAGCCAAGCCACAGGGAGCAATCAGCCCCAGCATTTT	CASSQATGSNQPQHF
TRBV7-2	TRBD1	.	TRBJ1-6	TGTGCCAGCAGTCAAGGACAGGGAAACTCACCCCTCCACTTT	CASSQGQGNSPLHF
TRBV2	.	.	TRBJ2-3	TGTGCCAGCACCAGTTGGCGGGATGCAGATACGCAGTATTTT	CASTSWRDADTQYF
TRBV6-6	.	.	TRBJ2-7	TGTGCCAGCAGTTACTCCCAGCGGAGGGGTGAGTACGAGCAGTACTTC	CASSYSQRRGEYEQYF
TRBV5-4	TRBD1	.	TRBJ1-1	TGTGCCAGCAGGTTGGGAGGGACAGGGTTGAACACTGAAGCTTTCTTT	CASRLGGTGLNTEAFF
TRBV2	TRBD2	.	TRBJ2-7	TGTGCCAGCATCCCGGGACTAGCGGGAGAGGTTTCCTACGAGCAGTACTTC	CASIPGLAGEVSYEQYF
TRBV19	.	.	TRBJ1-1	TGTGCCAGTAGTATTGGCGGGAACACTGAAGCTTTCTTT	CASSIGGNTEAFF
TRBV9	.	.	TRBJ1-2	TGTGCCAGCAGCGTCGGGGAAGCGGGCTATGGCTACACCTTC	CASSVGEAGYGYTF
TRBV7-2	TRBD1	.	TRBJ1-5	TGTGCCAGCAGTCGGACAGGGGGCTACAATCAGCCCCAGCATTTT	CASSRTGGYNQPQHF
TRBV23-1	TRBD1	few	TRBJ2-7	TGCGCCAGCAGTCTCCGGGACAGAACCTACGAGCAGTACTTC	CASSLRDRTYEQYF
TRBV5-4	TRBD2	.	TRBJ2-5	TGTGCCAGCAGCTTACGGACTAGCGGGAGGGCCGTGGAGACCCAGTACTTC	CASSLRTSGRAVETQYF
TRBV11-2	.	.	TRBJ1-1	TGTGCCAGCAGTATTCAGGGAACTGAAGCTTTCTTT	CASSIQGTEAFF
TRBV2	.	.	TRBJ1-1	TGTGCCAGCATTCGAGGGAGACGGGCTGAAGCTTTCTTT	CASIRGRRAEAFF
TRBV7-2	.	.	TRBJ2-5	TGTGCCAGCAGCTTAGTCCGGGGAATAGGAGAGACCCAGTACTTC	CASSLVRGIGETQYF
TRBV10-3	TRBD1	.	TRBJ1-2	TGTGCCATCAGTGGGGGACAGACCTATGGCTACACCTTC	CAISGGQTYGYTF
TRBV6-1	TRBD1	.	TRBJ1-4	TGTGCCAGCAGTGAAGCGGGGACAGGGTTCGAAAAACTGTTTTTT	CASSEAGTGFEKLFF
TRBV2	TRBD1	.	TRBJ1-5	TGTGCCAGCAGCGGGACAGTTAGCAATCAGCCCCAGCATTTT	CASSGTVSNQPQHF